This T cell receptor (beta chain) was retrieved from a study of cytomegalovirus exposure and HLA in healthy donors. Study in general: Of the donors genotyped, 398 in all, 75% to 90% fell in the Caucasian-associated ancestry cluster. Study observations and caveats: There were several of the most significant clusters that appeared linked to common viral pathogens in a later analysis.

The donors were healthy bone marrow donors. Concerning this clone: Its cognate antigen is unknown.

With 2 bases removed from V and 8 bases from J, the gap between germline ends came to 15 bases. Germline assignment: CDR1 MNHNS and CDR2 SASEGT. The CDR3 length is 14 residues. 13 Jbeta primers and 60 Vbeta primers were used for the PCR. Sequencing used immunoSEQ multiplex PCR; TCRdb keeps in-frame clones, though not all of them. The sample yields about 140,000 clones, around four fifths seen once. The J gene is TRBJ1-2, the V gene TRBV6-1; tentatively, D is TRBD1 (5 bases). The sequenced material came from PBMCs. The receptor was derived from a woman aged 40 to 49 in good health and CMV-seronegative. CDR3 sequence: CASSEMKTDWGYTF. The CDR3 DNA sequence: TGTGCCAGCAGTGAAATGAAGACAGATTGGGGCTACACCTTC.